This T cell receptor beta chain was recovered during a study of identical twins. Study outcomes and limitations: Abundant beta clonotypes from cord blood bore fewer insertions; memory repertoires lacked this pattern.

MiXCR, run by TCRdb on the 5' RACE reads, gives a single entry per CDR3 protein. The top ten clones hold less than 4% of a sample with 250,000 or so distinct CDR3 sequences, roughly 8% of them seen once. As regards this clonotype: Its antigen is undetermined.

V lost 3 bases and J lost 3; bases outside the gene matches: 8. The CDR3 contains 15 residues. Germline loops: CDR1 SGHTA, CDR2 FQGNSA. This same sample was also part of a study on yellow fever vaccine responses in identical twins.

Material: CD8+ T cells sorted from blood. V and J are TRBV7-2 and TRBJ2-7, with TRBD1 matching 7 bases. The sequence was obtained from a woman aged 18-30 years in good health. The CDR3 reads CASSFVQGTYYEQYF. CDR3 nucleotide sequence: TGTGCCAGCAGCTTCGTACAGGGGACCTACTACGAGCAGTACTTC.